Following are 26 T cell receptor beta chains from one sample sequenced in a study of cytomegalovirus exposure and HLA in healthy donors. The PCR made use of 60 Vbeta and 13 Jbeta primers. The table came from immunoSEQ multiplex PCR; TCRdb's copy has only in-frame clones and leaves some out. The table lists 90,000 to 120,000 clones, 70% to 80% of them singletons. The sequencing input was PBMCs. Receptor source: a female donor in good health and CMV-seropositive.

CDR3 sequence reads: CASSPDRGKVYGYTF. The CDR3 DNA sequence: TGTGCCAGCAGCCCCGACAGGGGGAAGGTCTATGGCTACACCTTC. This sequence joins TRBV5-5 and TRBJ1-2, with 9 positions matching TRBD1. The V gene's germline CDR1 is SGHKS and CDR2 YYEKEE (reference sequence). The CDR3 spans 15 residues. V lost 4 bases to trimming and J lost 4 bases; unmatched junction nucleotides: 8.

The rearrangement uses TRBV19 and TRBJ1-1, with D uncertain. The CDR3 totals 13 residues. Germline assignment: CDR1 LNHDA and CDR2 SQIVND (reference sequence). Trimming pared 2 bases from V and 0 bases from J, leaving 4 bases between. The CDR3: CASSISMNTEAFF. CDR3 in DNA: TGTGCCAGTAGTATAAGCATGAACACTGAAGCTTTCTTT.

This chain joins TRBV21-1 and TRBJ1-2; TRBD1, the table's D call, was not compared with the DNA. TRBV21-1 is reported as a pseudogene. The CDR3 sequence is 15 residues long. DNA of the CDR3: TGTGCCAGCAGCAAATTTAACCAGGGAAGGAGTGGCTACACCTTC. Amino acids: CASSKFNQGRSGYTF.

V and J are TRBV19 and TRBJ1-2; D is perhaps TRBD1 (6 bases). The CDR3 totals 13 residues. The germline gives CDR1 LNHDA, CDR2 SQIVND (reference sequence). Trimming shortened V by 3 bases and J by 7 bases, and 12 bases separated the two germline ends. The CDR3 here is CASSIQGHSGYTF. In DNA form, the CDR3 reads TGTGCCAGTAGTATCCAGGGGCATAGTGGCTACACCTTC. The complete variable domain, with remaining parts taken from reference TRBV19 and TRBJ1-2, reads DGGITQSPKYLFRKEGQNVTLSCEQNLNHDAMYWYRQDPGQGLRLIYYSQIVNDFQKGDIAEGYSVSREKKESFPLTVTSAQKNPTAFYLCASSIQGHSGYTFGSGTRLTVV.

CDR3 DNA: TGTGCCAGCAGCTTGGGTCAGATATTCTATGGCTACACCTTC. This sequence encodes CASSLGQIFYGYTF. The chain has TRBV5-6 and TRBJ1-2, with D hard to call. The V gene's germline CDR1 is SGHDT and CDR2 YYEEEE. Between the trimmed V and J ends, which lost 0 bases and 4 bases, there was a span of 10 bases. CDR3 length: 14 residues. The variable domain in full, with the rest retrieved from reference TRBV5-6 and TRBJ1-2, is DAGVTQSPTHLIKTRGQQVTLRCSPKSGHDTVSWYQQALGQGPQFIFQYYEEEERQRGNFPDRFSGHQFPNYSSELNVNALLLGDSALYLCASSLGQIFYGYTFGSGTRLTVV.

CDR3 sequence: CASSYRQGSTGELFF. CDR3 coding DNA: TGTGCCAGCAGTTACAGGCAGGGAAGCACCGGGGAGCTGTTTTTT. The chain recombines TRBV6-6 with TRBJ2-2, with a weak D call TRBD1 (5 bases). The germline CDR1 and CDR2 sequences are MNHNY and SVGAGI (reference sequence). Trimming stripped 2 bases from V and 4 bases from J, with 11 bases between. CDR3 size: 15 residues.

As DNA, the CDR3 is TGTGCCAGCAGCTTAGGACAGGGCCGGACCGGGGAGCTGTTTTTT. It encodes CASSLGQGRTGELFF. The V call is TRBV7-9, the J call TRBJ2-2; 7 nucleotides match TRBD1. There are 15 residues in the CDR3. CDR1 and CDR2 from the germline V gene are SEHNR and FQNEAQ (reference sequence). J gave up 5 bases and V 1 base, and 4 bases lay outside the gene matches. Filled out from reference TRBV7-9 and TRBJ2-2, the complete variable domain reads DTGVSQNPRHKITKRGQNVTFRCDPISEHNRLYWYRQTLGQGPEFLTYFQNEAQLEKSRLLSDRFSAERPKGSFSTLEIQRTEQGDSAMYLCASSLGQGRTGELFFGEGSRLTVL.

This clone has a single count. The chain has TRBV7-2 and TRBJ1-2; D unclear. CDR3 length: 14 residues. V lost 6 bases to trimming and J lost 0 bases, with 11 bases between them. Per germline, CDR1 SGHTA and CDR2 FQGNSA. The CDR3 bases are TGTGCCAGCAGTTCATACAGTGCTAACTATGGCTACACCTTC. Encoded protein: CASSSYSANYGYTF.

V usage is TRBV7-6 and J usage is TRBJ2-1, with 14 bases identical to TRBD2. The CDR3 contains 17 residues. Germline CDR1 SGHVS, CDR2 FNYEAQ. V lost 4 bases, J lost 7 bases, and 9 bases stayed unmatched. The CDR3 DNA sequence: TGTGCCAGCAGCTCGCGGGGCGGACTAGCGGGAGGTAATGAGCAGTTCTTC. Translating it yields CASSSRGGLAGGNEQFF.

V gene TRBV19 combines with J gene TRBJ2-6, with D maybe TRBD2 (6 bases). V lost 5 bases to trimming and J lost 5 bases, with 19 bases between them. The CDR3 is 17 residues long. Germline assignment: CDR1 LNHDA and CDR2 SQIVND (reference sequence). CDR3 protein: CASSWGDGQGRANVLTF. The CDR3 bases are TGTGCCAGTAGTTGGGGGGACGGCCAGGGCCGGGCCAACGTCCTGACTTTC.

In this sample, this clone turned up once. The chain uses TRBV6-5 and TRBJ2-7, with TRBD2 as a possible D gene (6 bases). The CDR3 totals 15 residues. Looked up from germline, CDR1 is MNHEY and CDR2 is SVGAGI. V was cut by 2 bases and J by 1 base, with 12 bases left in between. CDR3 nucleotides: TGTGCCAGCAGTTACGGGGGGACTTTTTCCTACGAGCAGTACTTC. Translated: CASSYGGTFSYEQYF.

The V call is TRBV19, the J call TRBJ2-3; 8 bases align to TRBD2. J lost 4 bases, V lost 3 bases, and 3 bases had no gene match. This CDR3 has 14 amino acids. Germline CDR1 is LNHDA and CDR2 is SQIVND (reference sequence). As DNA, the CDR3 is TGTGCCAGTAGTATCTGGACTAGCCCAGATACGCAGTATTTT. It codes for CASSIWTSPDTQYF.

The rearrangement links TRBV7-2 to TRBJ1-5; tentatively, D is TRBD1 (6 bases). The CDR3 runs to 14 residues. With 5 bases removed from V and 5 bases from J, the gap between germline ends came to 13 bases. Germline loops: CDR1 SGHTA, CDR2 FQGNSA. CDR3 protein: CASSEGGAYQPQHF. DNA for the CDR3: TGTGCCAGCAGCGAGGGGGGGGCCTATCAGCCCCAGCATTTT.

This clone was detected only once. CDR3 DNA: TGTGCCAGTAGTAAGGGACAGCACGGGGAGCTGTTTTTT. Translating gives CASSKGQHGELFF. The chain combines TRBV19 with TRBJ2-2, with 7 bases identical to TRBD1. Germline CDR1 reads LNHDA; CDR2 reads SQIVND (reference sequence). V lost 4 bases and J lost 7; bases outside the gene matches: 3. The CDR3 consists of 13 residues.

The chain employs TRBV5-1 and TRBJ2-1, with D hard to call. Germline values: CDR1 SGHRS, CDR2 YFSETQ. Trimming removed 6 bases from V and 0 bases from J, with 13 bases in between. CDR3 size: 15 residues. The CDR3 DNA follows: TGCGCCAGCACCGCGAGGCTGGACTCCTACAATGAGCAGTTCTTC. It specifies CASTARLDSYNEQFF. The whole variable domain, filled in from reference TRBV5-1 and TRBJ2-1, reads KAGVTQTPRYLIKTRGQQVTLSCSPISGHRSVSWYQQTPGQGLQFLFEYFSETQRNKGNFPGRFSGRQFSNSRSEMNVSTLELGDSALYLCASTARLDSYNEQFFGPGTRLTVL.

V is TRBV9 and J is TRBJ1-2; perhaps TRBD1 as D (6 bases). Germline loops: CDR1 SGDLS, CDR2 YYNGEE. This CDR3 comprises 15 residues. V was clipped by 0 bases and J by 8 bases, with 17 bases between them. The CDR3 nucleotides read TGTGCCAGCAGCGTAGAGCCGGGGGGCGCGCCCGGCTACACCTTC. Its protein product is CASSVEPGGAPGYTF.

In its sample, this clone was seen a few times. The rearrangement links TRBV27 to TRBJ2-3, with a tentative D call TRBD1 (6 bases). Trimming removed 6 bases from V and 2 bases from J, with 9 bases in between. This CDR3 has 13 amino acids. The germline V gene encodes CDR1 MNHEY and CDR2 SMNVEV (reference sequence). The CDR3 is CASRGHNTDTQYF. DNA of the CDR3: TGTGCCAGCAGGGGACACAACACAGATACGCAGTATTTT.

The chain links TRBV4-1 to TRBJ1-2; D unresolved. This CDR3 contains 13 residues. Deletions cut 4 bases from V and 2 bases from J, with 8 bases between. From germline, CDR1 is MGHRA and CDR2 YSYEKL. The CDR3 coding sequence is TGCGCCAGCAGCCTAGGAGGGAACTATGGCTACACCTTC. Translated: CASSLGGNYGYTF.

The rearrangement uses TRBV2 and TRBJ2-2; TRBD1 agrees at 7 bases. This CDR3 contains 13 residues. Per the germline V gene, CDR1 is SNHLY and CDR2 is FYNNEI. J gave up 9 bases and V 4 bases, and 5 bases lay outside the gene matches. The CDR3 is CASSGRTGRELFF. The CDR3 coding sequence is TGTGCCAGCAGTGGACGGACAGGTCGGGAGCTGTTTTTT.

CDR3 protein: CASSPRTGIPRGYTF. As DNA, the CDR3 is TGTGCCAGCAGTCCCCGGACAGGTATCCCTCGCGGCTACACCTTC. V gene TRBV27 combines with J gene TRBJ1-2, with 7 bases aligning to TRBD1. V was pared by 5 bases and J by 8 bases, with 14 bases of the junction left unmatched. The germline CDR1 and CDR2 sequences are MNHEY and SMNVEV (reference sequence). The CDR3 is made up of 15 amino acids.

The CDR3 loop is CASSTGLAAKETQYF. CDR3 sequence (DNA): TGTGCCAGCAGTACAGGACTAGCGGCTAAAGAGACCCAGTACTTC. The V and J genes are TRBV28 and TRBJ2-5, with 10 bases identical to TRBD2. Germline trimming cut 5 bases from V and 3 bases from J; bases unmatched to any gene: 6. The CDR3 spans 15 residues. CDR1 is MDHEN and CDR2 is SYDVKM in the germline V gene.

The rearrangement uses TRBV7-2 and TRBJ1-3; possible D gene TRBD1, 6 bases. From germline, CDR1 is SGHTA and CDR2 FQGNSA. The V end was cut by 5 bases, the J end by 0 bases, with 11 bases between. The length of the CDR3 is 15 residues. This CDR3 reads CASSRGQSSGNTIYF. The CDR3 DNA follows: TGTGCCAGCAGCAGAGGACAGAGCTCTGGAAACACCATATATTTT.

The chain carries TRBV7-9 and TRBJ2-7; TRBD2 aligns across 9 bases. Germline-derived CDR1 and CDR2 are SEHNR and FQNEAQ (reference sequence). Unmatched junction bases numbered 8, after V lost 4 bases and J lost 4 bases. The CDR3 runs to 15 residues. CDR3 protein: CASSSAIAGAYEQYF. For the CDR3, the DNA is TGTGCCAGCAGCTCAGCTATAGCGGGGGCTTACGAGCAGTACTTC.

This clone turned up a few times. The chain employs TRBV18 and TRBJ2-2, with D possibly being TRBD2 (6 bases). The V gene lost 1 base and the J gene lost 3 bases, with 9 bases spanning the gap. There are 15 residues in the CDR3. Per the germline V gene, CDR1 is KGHSH and CDR2 is LQKENI. CDR3 region: CASSPLGLDTGELFF. CDR3 DNA sequence: TGTGCCAGCTCACCACTGGGACTGGACACCGGGGAGCTGTTTTTT.

The chain links TRBV18 to TRBJ2-5; 12 bases map to TRBD2. The CDR3 totals 15 residues. CDR1 KGHSH and CDR2 LQKENI come from the germline V gene. Trimming cost V 1 base and J 4 bases; bases outside gene matches: 1. The CDR3 loop reads CASSPRGLAGETQYF. The CDR3 nucleotides read TGTGCCAGCTCACCACGGGGACTAGCGGGAGAGACCCAGTACTTC.

The rearrangement joins TRBV11-2 to TRBJ2-7, with 7 bases fitting TRBD1. CDR1 is SGHAT, CDR2 FQNNGV, per germline. V was pared by 0 bases and J by 3 bases, with 5 bases of the junction left unmatched. The CDR3 contains 15 residues. For the CDR3, the DNA is TGTGCCAGCAGCTTAGACACAGGGGACGTCTACGAGCAGTACTTC. Amino acids: CASSLDTGDVYEQYF.